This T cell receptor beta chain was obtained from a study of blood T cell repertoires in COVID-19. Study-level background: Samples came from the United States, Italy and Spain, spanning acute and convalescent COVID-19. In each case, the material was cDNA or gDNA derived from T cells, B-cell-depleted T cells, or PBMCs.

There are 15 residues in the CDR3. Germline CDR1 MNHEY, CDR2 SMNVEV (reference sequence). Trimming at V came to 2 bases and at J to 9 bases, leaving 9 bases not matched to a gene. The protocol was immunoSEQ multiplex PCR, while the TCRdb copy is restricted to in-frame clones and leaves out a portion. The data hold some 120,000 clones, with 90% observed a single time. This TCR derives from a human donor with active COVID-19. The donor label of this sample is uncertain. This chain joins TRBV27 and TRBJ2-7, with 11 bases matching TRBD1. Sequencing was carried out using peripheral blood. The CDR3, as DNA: TGTGCCAGCAGTTTAGAGGGGACAGGGGGTAATGGGCAGTACTTC. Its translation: CASSLEGTGGNGQYF.